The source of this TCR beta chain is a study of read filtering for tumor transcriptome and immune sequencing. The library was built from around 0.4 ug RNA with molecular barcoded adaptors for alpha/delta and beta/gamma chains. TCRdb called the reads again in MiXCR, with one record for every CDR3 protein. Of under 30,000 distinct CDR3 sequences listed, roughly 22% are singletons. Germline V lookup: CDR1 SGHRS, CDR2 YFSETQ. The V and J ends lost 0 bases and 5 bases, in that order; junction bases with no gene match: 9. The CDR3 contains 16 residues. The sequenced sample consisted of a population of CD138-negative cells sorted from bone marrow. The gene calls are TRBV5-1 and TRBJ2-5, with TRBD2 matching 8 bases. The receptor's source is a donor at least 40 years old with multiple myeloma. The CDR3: CASSLEARGAGETQYF. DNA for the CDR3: TGCGCCAGCAGCTTGGAGGCGCGGGGGGCCGGGGAGACCCAGTACTTC. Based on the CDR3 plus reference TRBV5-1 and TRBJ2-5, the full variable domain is KAGVTQTPRYLIKTRGQQVTLSCSPISGHRSVSWYQQTPGQGLQFLFEYFSETQRNKGNFPGRFSGRQFSNSRSEMNVSTLELGDSALYLCASSLEARGAGETQYFGPGTRLLVL.